This T cell receptor (beta chain) came from a study of T cell changes during pregnancy in multiple sclerosis. The table came from immunoSEQ multiplex PCR; TCRdb's copy has only in-frame clones and leaves some out. The table lists 50,000 to 65,000 clones, about 93% of them singletons. This clonotype originated in a female donor with multiple sclerosis, enrolled in a pregnancy study. The sample in question was CD8+ T cells from peripheral blood mononuclear cells, obtained in the second trimester of pregnancy.

CDR3 region: CASSRVGEESYNEQFF. In DNA form, the CDR3 reads TGTGCCAGCAGCCGTGTGGGGGAGGAGTCCTACAATGAGCAGTTCTTC. The chain employs TRBV7-9 and TRBJ2-1; possible D gene TRBD2, 6 bases. The CDR3 runs 16 residues. Germline lookup yields CDR1 SEHNR and CDR2 FQNEAQ (reference sequence). The V end lost 5 bases, the J end lost 1 base, and 15 bases lay between the germline ends.